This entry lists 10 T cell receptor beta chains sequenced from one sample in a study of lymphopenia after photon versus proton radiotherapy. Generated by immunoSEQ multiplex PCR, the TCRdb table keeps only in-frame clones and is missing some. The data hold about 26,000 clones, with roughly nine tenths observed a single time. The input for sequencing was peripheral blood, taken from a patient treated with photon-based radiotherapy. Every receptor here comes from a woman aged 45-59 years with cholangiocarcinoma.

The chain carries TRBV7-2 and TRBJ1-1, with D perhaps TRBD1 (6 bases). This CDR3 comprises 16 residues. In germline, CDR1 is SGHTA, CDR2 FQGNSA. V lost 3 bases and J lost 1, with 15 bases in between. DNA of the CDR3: TGTGCCAGCAGCTTCCCCCTAAGGACAGCGAACACTGAAGCTTTCTTT. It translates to CASSFPLRTANTEAFF.

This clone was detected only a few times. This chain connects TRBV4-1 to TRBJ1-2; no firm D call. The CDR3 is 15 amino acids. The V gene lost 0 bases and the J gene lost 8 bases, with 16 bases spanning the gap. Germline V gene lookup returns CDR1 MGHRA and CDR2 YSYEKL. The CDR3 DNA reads TGCGCCAGCAGCCAAGACGGGCTGGGCACGGGAGGCTACACCTTC. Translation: CASSQDGLGTGGYTF.

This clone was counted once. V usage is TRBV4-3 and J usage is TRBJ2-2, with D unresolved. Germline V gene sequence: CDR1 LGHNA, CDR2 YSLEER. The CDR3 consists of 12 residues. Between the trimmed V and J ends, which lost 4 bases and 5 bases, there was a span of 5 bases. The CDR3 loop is CASSRATGELFF. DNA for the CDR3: TGCGCCAGCAGCCGAGCGACCGGGGAGCTGTTTTTT.

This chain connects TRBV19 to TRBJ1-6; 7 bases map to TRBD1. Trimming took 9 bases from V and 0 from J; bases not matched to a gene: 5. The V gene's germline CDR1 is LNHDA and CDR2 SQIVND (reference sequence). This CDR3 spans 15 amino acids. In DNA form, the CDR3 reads TGTGCCAGCTTGGACAGGAGCTCCTATAATTCACCCCTCCACTTT. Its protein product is CASLDRSSYNSPLHF.

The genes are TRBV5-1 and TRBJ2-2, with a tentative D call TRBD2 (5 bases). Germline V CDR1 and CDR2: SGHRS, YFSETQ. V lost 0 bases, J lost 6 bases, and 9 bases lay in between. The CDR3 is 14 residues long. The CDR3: CASSLAGEAGELFF. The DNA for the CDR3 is TGCGCCAGCAGCTTGGCCGGGGAAGCCGGGGAGCTGTTTTTT.

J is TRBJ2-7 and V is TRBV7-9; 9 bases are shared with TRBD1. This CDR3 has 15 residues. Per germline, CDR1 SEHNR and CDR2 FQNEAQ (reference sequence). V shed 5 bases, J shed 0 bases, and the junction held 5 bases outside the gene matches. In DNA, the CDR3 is TGTGCCAGCAGCACTACAGGGGGCATCTCCTACGAGCAGTACTTC. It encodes CASSTTGGISYEQYF.

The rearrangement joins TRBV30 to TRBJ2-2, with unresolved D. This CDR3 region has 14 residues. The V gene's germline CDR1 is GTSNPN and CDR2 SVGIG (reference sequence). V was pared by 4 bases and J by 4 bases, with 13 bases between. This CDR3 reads CAWTPGTGTGELFF. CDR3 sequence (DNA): TGTGCCTGGACCCCAGGTACGGGCACCGGGGAGCTGTTTTTT.

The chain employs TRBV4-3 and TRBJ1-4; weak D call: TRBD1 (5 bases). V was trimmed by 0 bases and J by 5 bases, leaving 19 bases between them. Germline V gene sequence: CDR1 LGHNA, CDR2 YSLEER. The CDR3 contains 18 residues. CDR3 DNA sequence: TGCGCCAGCAGCCAAGATCGAGATCCCGGGGCGATAAATGAAAAACTGTTTTTT. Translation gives CASSQDRDPGAINEKLFF.

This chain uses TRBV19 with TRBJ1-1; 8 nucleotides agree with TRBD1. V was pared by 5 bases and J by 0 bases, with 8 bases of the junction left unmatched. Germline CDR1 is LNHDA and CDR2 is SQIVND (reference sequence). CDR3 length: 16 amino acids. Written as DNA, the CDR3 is TGTGCCAGTAGTCTCCGGGACAGGAGGATGAACACTGAAGCTTTCTTT. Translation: CASSLRDRRMNTEAFF. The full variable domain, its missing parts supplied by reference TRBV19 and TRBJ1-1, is DGGITQSPKYLFRKEGQNVTLSCEQNLNHDAMYWYRQDPGQGLRLIYYSQIVNDFQKGDIAEGYSVSREKKESFPLTVTSAQKNPTAFYLCASSLRDRRMNTEAFFGQGTRLTVV.

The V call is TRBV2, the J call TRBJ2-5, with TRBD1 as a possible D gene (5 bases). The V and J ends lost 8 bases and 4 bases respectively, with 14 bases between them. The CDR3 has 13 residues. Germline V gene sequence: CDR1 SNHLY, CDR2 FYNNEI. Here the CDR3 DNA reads TGTGCCAGCTCCAAGGCAGGGTCAGAGACCCAGTACTTC. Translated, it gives CASSKAGSETQYF. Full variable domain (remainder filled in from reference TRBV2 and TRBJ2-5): EPEVTQTPSHQVTQMGQEVILRCVPISNHLYFYWYRQILGQKVEFLVSFYNNEISEKSEIFDDQFSVERPDGSNFTLKIRSTKLEDSAMYFCASSKAGSETQYFGPGTRLLVL.